This TCR beta chain was observed in a study of CD8 T cells in ankylosing spondylitis. It was by quantitative 5'-RACE with molecular barcodes that TCR beta libraries were made. TCRdb processed the 5' RACE reads anew with MiXCR; each CDR3 protein has one entry. The sample holds some 250,000 distinct CDR3 sequences; about 10% are singletons and the top ten take 6% to 8%. The germline CDR1 and CDR2 sequences are SGDLS and YYNGEE. The CDR3 has 15 residues. Trimming left V 0 bases short and J 6 bases short, with 14 bases between. In this sample, this clonotype turned up many times. Its antigen is not identified. Whole-study results and caveats: A motif in TCR beta, a set of about eight highly homologous variants, appeared characteristic of ankylosing spondylitis blood. Researchers reportedly found disease-linked clones significantly enriched in matched ankylosing spondylitis synovial fluid.

The chain recombines TRBV9 with TRBJ2-3; no reliable D call. This sequence originates from a male donor with ankylosing spondylitis or in good health (not recorded which). The specimen sequenced was blood, either unsorted or a sorted T cell fraction (not recorded which). CDR3 DNA: TGTGCCAGCAGCGTAGCTCCGAGAAGAGCGGATACGCAGTATTTT. Translated: CASSVAPRRADTQYF.